This TCR beta chain was sequenced for a study of cytomegalovirus exposure and HLA in healthy donors. Although they were nominally healthy when sampled, donors likely had unrecorded immune exposures. Study-level points and caveats: It has been reported that TCR beta sequences accurately predicted the HLA-A and HLA-B alleles of most subjects. HLA alleles showed associations with some 15,000 TCR beta sequences in a later analysis, at a 0.05 false discovery rate.

The PCR contained 60 Vbeta and 13 Jbeta primers. Sequenced by immunoSEQ multiplex PCR; TCRdb stores in-frame clones only, minus some. The data hold 100,000 or so clones, with 77% observed a single time. In its sample, this clone was seen a few times. Its target is unknown. The source is a woman between 40 and 50 years old in good health and CMV-seropositive. The sample comprised PBMCs.

This CDR3 is CASSRWTSGSREQYF. CDR3 bases: TGTGCCAGCAGTCGCTGGACTAGCGGGAGTCGGGAGCAGTACTTC. The chain couples TRBV6-5 to TRBJ2-7; 13 bases fit TRBD2. Germline V CDR1 and CDR2: MNHEY, SVGAGI. CDR3 length: 15 residues. With V trimmed by 5 bases and J by 7 bases, 8 bases remained unmatched.